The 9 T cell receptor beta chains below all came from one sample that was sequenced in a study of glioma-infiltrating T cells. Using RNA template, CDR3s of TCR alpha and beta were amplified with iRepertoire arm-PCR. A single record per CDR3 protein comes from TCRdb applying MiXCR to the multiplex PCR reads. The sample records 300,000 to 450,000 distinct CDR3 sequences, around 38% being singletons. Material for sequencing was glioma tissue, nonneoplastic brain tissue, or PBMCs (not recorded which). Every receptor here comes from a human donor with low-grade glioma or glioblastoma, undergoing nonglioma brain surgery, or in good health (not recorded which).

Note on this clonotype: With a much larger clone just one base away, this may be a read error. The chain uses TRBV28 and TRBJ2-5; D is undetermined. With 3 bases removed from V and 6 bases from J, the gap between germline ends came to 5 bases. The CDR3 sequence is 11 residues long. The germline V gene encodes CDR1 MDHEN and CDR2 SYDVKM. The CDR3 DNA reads TGTGCCAGCAGTTTCGCACAGACCCAGTACTTC. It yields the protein CASSFAQTQYF.

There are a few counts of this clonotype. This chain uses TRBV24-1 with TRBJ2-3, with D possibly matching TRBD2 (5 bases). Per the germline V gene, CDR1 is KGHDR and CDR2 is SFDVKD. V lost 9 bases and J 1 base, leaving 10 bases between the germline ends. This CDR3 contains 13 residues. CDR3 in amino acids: CATGDGGTDTQYF. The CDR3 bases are TGTGCCACCGGCGACGGGGGCACAGATACGCAGTATTTT.

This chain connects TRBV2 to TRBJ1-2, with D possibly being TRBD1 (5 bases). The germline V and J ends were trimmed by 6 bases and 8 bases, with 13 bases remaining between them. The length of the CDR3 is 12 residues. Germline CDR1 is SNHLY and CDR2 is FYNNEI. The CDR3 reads CASSRERGGYTF. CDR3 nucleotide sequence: TGTGCCAGCAGCAGGGAAAGGGGAGGCTACACCTTC.

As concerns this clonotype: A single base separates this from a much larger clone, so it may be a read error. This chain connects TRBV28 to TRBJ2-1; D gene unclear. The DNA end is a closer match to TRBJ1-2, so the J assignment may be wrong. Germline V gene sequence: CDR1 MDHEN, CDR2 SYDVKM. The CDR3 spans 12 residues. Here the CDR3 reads CASSVQVYGYTF. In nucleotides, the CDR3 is TGTGCCAGCAGTGTTCAGGTGTATGGCTACACCTTC.

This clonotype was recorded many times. The CDR3 sequence: CASSQEGTVYNEQFF. For the CDR3, the DNA is TGTGCCAGCAGCCAAGAAGGGACCGTCTACAATGAGCAGTTCTTC. The V call is TRBV4-2, the J call TRBJ2-1, with D possibly called TRBD1 or TRBD2 (5 bases each). V gave up 0 bases and J gave up 3 bases, with 9 bases separating them. The CDR3 loop spans 15 amino acids. Germline V CDR1 and CDR2: LGHNA, YNFKEQ.

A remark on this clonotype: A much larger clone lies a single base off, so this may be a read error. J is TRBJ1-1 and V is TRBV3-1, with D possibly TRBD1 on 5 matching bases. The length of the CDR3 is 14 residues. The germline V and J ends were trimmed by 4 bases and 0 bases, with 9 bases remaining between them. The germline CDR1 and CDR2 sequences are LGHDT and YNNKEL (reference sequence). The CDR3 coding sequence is TGTGCCAGCAGCCGCGGGGACGTGAACACTGAAGCTTTCTTT. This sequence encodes CASSRGDVNTEAFF. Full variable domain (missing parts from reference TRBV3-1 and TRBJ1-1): DTAVSQTPKYLVTQMGNDKSIKCEQNLGHDTMYWYKQDSKKFLKIMFSYNNKELIINETVPNRFSPKSPDKAHLNLHINSLELGDSAVYFCASSRGDVNTEAFFGQGTRLTVV.

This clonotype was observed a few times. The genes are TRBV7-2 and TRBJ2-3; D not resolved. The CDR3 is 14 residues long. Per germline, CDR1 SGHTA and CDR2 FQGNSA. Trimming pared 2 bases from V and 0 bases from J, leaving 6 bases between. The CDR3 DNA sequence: TGTGCCAGCAGCTTATGGGCCAGCACAGATACGCAGTATTTT. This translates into CASSLWASTDTQYF. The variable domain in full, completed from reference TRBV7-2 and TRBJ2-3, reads GAGVSQSPSNKVTEKGKDVELRCDPISGHTALYWYRQSLGQGLEFLIYFQGNSAPDKSGLPSDRFSAERTGGSVSTLTIQRTQQEDSAVYLCASSLWASTDTQYFGPGTRLTVL.

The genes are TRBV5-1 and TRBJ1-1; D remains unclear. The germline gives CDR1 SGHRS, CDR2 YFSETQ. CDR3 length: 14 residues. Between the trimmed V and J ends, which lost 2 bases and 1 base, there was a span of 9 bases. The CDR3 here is CASSLTTENTEAFF. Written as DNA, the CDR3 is TGCGCCAGCAGCTTAACAACAGAGAACACTGAAGCTTTCTTT.

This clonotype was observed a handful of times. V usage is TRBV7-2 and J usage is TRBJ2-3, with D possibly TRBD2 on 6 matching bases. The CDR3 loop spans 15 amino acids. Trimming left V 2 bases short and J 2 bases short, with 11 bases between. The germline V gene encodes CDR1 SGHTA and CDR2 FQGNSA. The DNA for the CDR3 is TGTGCCAGCAGCTTATTCAGCGGGCTCACAGATACGCAGTATTTT. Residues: CASSLFSGLTDTQYF. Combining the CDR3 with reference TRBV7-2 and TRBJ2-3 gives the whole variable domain GAGVSQSPSNKVTEKGKDVELRCDPISGHTALYWYRQSLGQGLEFLIYFQGNSAPDKSGLPSDRFSAERTGGSVSTLTIQRTQQEDSAVYLCASSLFSGLTDTQYFGPGTRLTVL.